A single sample is the source of the 11 T cell receptor beta chains below, sequenced in a study of response to subunit inactivated influenza vaccine. Each CDR3 protein is one row after TCRdb ran MiXCR on the RT-PCR reads. The sample records about 500,000 distinct CDR3 sequences, 16% being singletons. Sequencing was performed on CD4+ T cells sorted from PBMCs, taken around 25 months after vaccination. The source of these receptors is a man aged 45-69 years who received an inactivated influenza vaccine.

This chain joins TRBV2 and TRBJ2-3; D perhaps matches TRBD2 (6 bases). This CDR3 comprises 14 residues. The germline gives CDR1 SNHLY, CDR2 FYNNEI. V was pared by 8 bases and J by 4 bases, with 16 bases between. This CDR3 is CASLRLVSSDTQYF. The CDR3 coding sequence is TGTGCCAGCTTGCGACTAGTATCTTCAGATACGCAGTATTTT. Full variable domain (rest looked up from reference TRBV2 and TRBJ2-3): EPEVTQTPSHQVTQMGQEVILRCVPISNHLYFYWYRQILGQKVEFLVSFYNNEISEKSEIFDDQFSVERPDGSNFTLKIRSTKLEDSAMYFCASLRLVSSDTQYFGPGTRLTVL.

The gene calls are TRBV5-6 and TRBJ1-2, with unresolved D. CDR1 SGHDT and CDR2 YYEEEE come from the germline V gene. V was cut by 4 bases and J by 7 bases, with 17 bases left in between. The CDR3 sequence is 14 residues long. The CDR3 nucleotides are TGTGCCAGCAGCCCGGTGATGTCTCAACTTGGCTACACCTTC. Translation: CASSPVMSQLGYTF.

Many counts were recorded for this clonotype. V usage is TRBV5-1 and J usage is TRBJ2-3, with 14 nucleotides matching TRBD2. Trimming cost V 4 bases and J 2 bases; bases outside gene matches: 6. Germline loops: CDR1 SGHRS, CDR2 YFSETQ. The CDR3 has 17 amino acids. The DNA for the CDR3 is TGCGCCAGCAGCCCACGACTAGCGGGAGGGTCCACAGATACGCAGTATTTT. The encoded protein is CASSPRLAGGSTDTQYF. The whole variable domain, filled in from reference TRBV5-1 and TRBJ2-3, reads KAGVTQTPRYLIKTRGQQVTLSCSPISGHRSVSWYQQTPGQGLQFLFEYFSETQRNKGNFPGRFSGRQFSNSRSEMNVSTLELGDSALYLCASSPRLAGGSTDTQYFGPGTRLTVL.

This clonotype was found a few times. The rearrangement joins TRBV6-1 to TRBJ1-1, with D possibly matching TRBD1 (5 bases). Trimming took 5 bases from V and 5 from J, leaving 15 bases between them. The CDR3 consists of 14 residues. Germline lookup yields CDR1 MNHNS and CDR2 SASEGT. CDR3 nucleotide sequence: TGTGCCAGCAGTACCGGGGGAAGCAGGACTGAAGCTTTCTTT. Amino acids: CASSTGGSRTEAFF.

The chain carries TRBV6-1 and TRBJ1-1; no firm D call. The V gene's germline CDR1 is MNHNS and CDR2 SASEGT. Trimming removed 6 bases at V and 1 base at J, with 9 bases between. The length of the CDR3 is 13 residues. This CDR3 reads CASSLHENTEAFF. CDR3 nucleotides: TGTGCCAGCAGCCTACATGAGAACACTGAAGCTTTCTTT.

The chain couples TRBV3-1 to TRBJ2-1; 8 bases fit TRBD2. The V gene end was trimmed by 3 bases and the J gene end by 7 bases; junction bases not matched to a gene: 11. CDR3 length: 16 residues. Per the germline V gene, CDR1 is LGHDT and CDR2 is YNNKEL (reference sequence). CDR3 in DNA: TGTGCCAGCAGCCAGGGTCCGGGACTAGTAAGTAATGAGCAGTTCTTC. Amino acids: CASSQGPGLVSNEQFF.

This clonotype was counted only a few times. The chain combines TRBV11-2 with TRBJ2-4, with D possibly matching TRBD1 (6 bases). Germline loops: CDR1 SGHAT, CDR2 FQNNGV. Between the trimmed V and J ends, which lost 2 bases and 7 bases, there was a span of 24 bases. This CDR3 contains 18 residues. The CDR3 sequence is CASSLRPRGQGHRNIQYF. The CDR3 nucleotides read TGTGCCAGCAGCTTAAGGCCCCGGGGTCAGGGACATCGCAACATTCAGTACTTC.

This clonotype was detected a few times. CDR3 DNA sequence: TGTGCCAGCAGCGTCGACAGGGCCCACTACAATGAGCAGTTCTTC. Translating it yields CASSVDRAHYNEQFF. The chain carries TRBV9 and TRBJ2-1; 7 nucleotides agree with TRBD1. The CDR3 is 15 residues long. V lost 2 bases to trimming and J lost 3 bases; unmatched junction nucleotides: 5. Germline V gene data show CDR1 as SGDLS and CDR2 as YYNGEE.

The sample holds many counts of this clonotype. The chain has TRBV18 and TRBJ2-1, with a possible D match to TRBD2 (5 bases). The germline V gene has CDR1 KGHSH and CDR2 LQKENI. Between the trimmed V and J ends, which lost 6 bases and 7 bases, there was a span of 19 bases. This CDR3 region has 15 residues. CDR3: CASSLRHLEGNEQFF. CDR3 nucleotide sequence: TGTGCCAGCTCTCTCCGGCATCTCGAGGGAAATGAGCAGTTCTTC.

The chain has TRBV12-3 or TRBV12-4 and TRBJ2-7; weak D call: TRBD1 (5 bases). This CDR3 spans 13 amino acids. Deletions cut 3 bases from V and 4 bases from J, with 10 bases between. The CDR3 reads CASSLAGMYEQYF. CDR3 nucleotide sequence: TGTGCCAGCAGTTTGGCAGGGATGTACGAGCAGTACTTC.

The gene calls are TRBV20-1 and TRBJ1-2; 11 nucleotides agree with TRBD1. CDR1 and CDR2 from the germline V gene are DFQATT and SNEGSKA (reference sequence). Trimming cost V 7 bases and J 8 bases; bases outside gene matches: 6. This CDR3 is built from 12 residues. CDR3 in DNA: TGCAGTGTTGCGGACAGGGGGCTAGGCTACACCTTC. Translation: CSVADRGLGYTF.